A selection of T cell receptor beta chains follows, all from one sample in a study of blood T cell repertoires in COVID-19. Some clones are missing from TCRdb's copy, which holds only in-frame ones; the method was immunoSEQ multiplex PCR. The sample records a few hundred thousand clones, around four fifths being singletons. The specimen sequenced was PBMCs or T cells enriched from blood (not recorded which). These receptors all come from a woman aged 45 to 65 who had recovered from COVID-19. The CDR3 runs from the conserved cysteine through the conserved F or W. The D gene is left open where the match is weak. Only part of the rows carry a size: once, few, many, or a class if the clone is expanded.

CDR3 protein: CASSFDGGGRAGTYEQYF
CDR3 DNA: TGTGCCAGTAGCTTCGATGGCGGCGGGAGGGCCGGAACCTACGAGCAGTACTTC
D gene: TRBD2
clone size: -
J gene: TRBJ2-7
V gene: TRBV19

CDR3 protein: CASSYSKQGHNSPLHF
CDR3 DNA: TGTGCCAGCAGTTACTCGAAACAGGGGCATAATTCACCCCTCCACTTT
D gene: TRBD1
clone size: -
J gene: TRBJ1-6
V gene: TRBV6-5

CDR3 protein: CAWSVSTEAFF
CDR3 DNA: TGTGCCTGGAGCGTCTCGACTGAAGCTTTCTTT
D gene: -
clone size: once
J gene: TRBJ1-1
V gene: TRBV30

CDR3 protein: CAWSVAGTGATKHSYEQYF
CDR3 DNA: TGTGCCTGGAGTGTAGCCGGGACAGGGGCAACGAAACACTCCTACGAGCAGTACTTC
D gene: TRBD1
clone size: -
J gene: TRBJ2-7
V gene: TRBV30

CDR3 protein: CASSQDQAGVGETQYF
CDR3 DNA: TGCGCCAGCAGCCAAGATCAGGCGGGAGTGGGAGAGACCCAGTACTTC
D gene: TRBD2
clone size: -
J gene: TRBJ2-5
V gene: TRBV4-3

CDR3 protein: CASSISTGGTFF
CDR3 DNA: TGTGCCAGCAGTATAAGCACAGGGGGAACTTTCTTT
D gene: TRBD1
clone size: -
J gene: TRBJ1-1
V gene: TRBV6-5

CDR3 protein: CASSTLQHPYGYTF
CDR3 DNA: TGTGCCAGTAGTACCTTACAGCATCCCTATGGCTACACCTTC
D gene: -
clone size: -
J gene: TRBJ1-2
V gene: TRBV19

CDR3 protein: CATSEDSASGNTIYF
CDR3 DNA: TGTGCCACCAGTGAGGACTCGGCCTCTGGAAACACCATATATTTT
D gene: -
clone size: -
J gene: TRBJ1-3
V gene: TRBV24-1

CDR3 protein: CASRGQPLYEQYF
CDR3 DNA: TGTGCCAGCAGGGGACAGCCTCTCTACGAGCAGTACTTC
D gene: TRBD1
clone size: -
J gene: TRBJ2-7
V gene: TRBV12-3/TRBV12-4

CDR3 protein: CASSGQGDQPQHF
CDR3 DNA: TGTGCCAGCAGTGGGCAGGGGGATCAGCCCCAGCATTTT
D gene: TRBD1
clone size: few
J gene: TRBJ1-5
V gene: TRBV6-2/TRBV6-3

CDR3 protein: CAISEGGNEKLFF
CDR3 DNA: TGTGCCATCAGTGAAGGGGGTAATGAAAAACTGTTTTTT
D gene: -
clone size: -
J gene: TRBJ1-4
V gene: TRBV10-3

CDR3 protein: CASSLSLGGLWNEQFF
CDR3 DNA: TGTGCCAGCAGTTTATCTTTGGGGGGACTTTGGAATGAGCAGTTCTTC
D gene: -
clone size: -
J gene: TRBJ2-1
V gene: TRBV27

CDR3 protein: CASKGTGFYEQYF
CDR3 DNA: TGTGCCAGCAAAGGGACAGGGTTTTACGAGCAGTACTTC
D gene: TRBD1
clone size: -
J gene: TRBJ2-7
V gene: TRBV2

CDR3 protein: CASSHGTGGEQPQHF
CDR3 DNA: TGTGCCAGCAGTCACGGGACAGGGGGCGAGCAGCCCCAGCATTTT
D gene: TRBD1
clone size: -
J gene: TRBJ1-5
V gene: TRBV6-5

CDR3 protein: CASRSGTGPNWLAFF
CDR3 DNA: TGTGCCAGCAGATCCGGGACAGGGCCCAACTGGCTGGCTTTCTTT
D gene: TRBD1
clone size: -
J gene: TRBJ1-1
V gene: TRBV6-5

CDR3 protein: CASSLTGITEAFF
CDR3 DNA: TGCGCCAGCAGCTTGACGGGTATCACTGAAGCTTTCTTT
D gene: -
clone size: -
J gene: TRBJ1-1
V gene: TRBV5-1

CDR3 protein: CASSLSFGRQEKLFF
CDR3 DNA: TGTGCCAGCAGCTTATCTTTCGGCAGGCAGGAAAAACTGTTTTTT
D gene: -
clone size: -
J gene: TRBJ1-4
V gene: TRBV7-2

CDR3 protein: CASSTRTGAYGYTF
CDR3 DNA: TGTGCCAGTAGTACAAGGACAGGGGCCTATGGCTACACCTTC
D gene: TRBD1
clone size: -
J gene: TRBJ1-2
V gene: TRBV19

CDR3 protein: CASSLDGRDADTQYF
CDR3 DNA: TGTGCCAGCAGCTTAGATGGGCGGGACGCAGATACGCAGTATTTT
D gene: -
clone size: few
J gene: TRBJ2-3
V gene: TRBV11-1

CDR3 protein: CSVGFGMNTEAFF
CDR3 DNA: TGCAGCGTTGGGTTCGGTATGAACACTGAAGCTTTCTTT
D gene: -
clone size: few
J gene: TRBJ1-1
V gene: TRBV29-1

CDR3 protein: CASSFAGTGGIYGYTF
CDR3 DNA: TGTGCCAGCAGTTTCGCCGGGACAGGGGGCATCTATGGCTACACCTTC
D gene: TRBD1
clone size: -
J gene: TRBJ1-2
V gene: TRBV6-2/TRBV6-3

CDR3 protein: CASSLSFWGQGAGSDTEAFF
CDR3 DNA: TGTGCCAGCAGCCTCTCTTTTTGGGGACAGGGGGCAGGGTCGGACACTGAAGCTTTCTTT
D gene: TRBD1
clone size: -
J gene: TRBJ1-1
V gene: TRBV5-4

CDR3 protein: CASSLSEHLNSPLHF
CDR3 DNA: TGTGCCAGCAGCTTAAGTGAACACCTTAATTCACCCCTCCACTTT
D gene: -
clone size: -
J gene: TRBJ1-6
V gene: TRBV7-6

CDR3 protein: CASSLKRRDRVRTEAFF
CDR3 DNA: TGTGCCAGCAGCCTCAAACGGCGGGACAGGGTCCGAACTGAAGCTTTCTTT
D gene: TRBD1
clone size: -
J gene: TRBJ1-1
V gene: TRBV14

CDR3 protein: CASSWTGLANTEAFF
CDR3 DNA: TGTGCCAGCAGTTGGACGGGACTGGCGAACACTGAAGCTTTCTTT
D gene: -
clone size: once
J gene: TRBJ1-1
V gene: TRBV6-2/TRBV6-3

CDR3 protein: CSVGRGTGTGELFF
CDR3 DNA: TGCAGCGTTGGCCGGGGGACGGGCACCGGGGAGCTGTTTTTT
D gene: -
clone size: -
J gene: TRBJ2-2
V gene: TRBV29-1

CDR3 protein: CASRTDWSEAFF
CDR3 DNA: TGTGCCAGCCGAACGGACTGGTCTGAAGCTTTCTTT
D gene: -
clone size: once
J gene: TRBJ1-1
V gene: TRBV7-9

CDR3 protein: CASSLDSGRADGTDTQYF
CDR3 DNA: TGCGCCAGCAGCTTGGATAGCGGGAGAGCCGATGGCACAGATACGCAGTATTTT
D gene: TRBD2
clone size: -
J gene: TRBJ2-3
V gene: TRBV5-1

CDR3 protein: CASTTTWETQYF
CDR3 DNA: TGTGCCAGCACAACTACATGGGAGACCCAGTACTTC
D gene: -
clone size: -
J gene: TRBJ2-5
V gene: TRBV3-1/TRBV3-2

CDR3 protein: CASSIGLAGVSYEQYF
CDR3 DNA: TGTGCCAGTAGTATCGGACTAGCGGGAGTGTCCTACGAGCAGTACTTC
D gene: TRBD2
clone size: -
J gene: TRBJ2-7
V gene: TRBV19

CDR3 protein: CASSHFTSGTSCGELFF
CDR3 DNA: TGTGCCAGCAGCCACTTCACTAGCGGGACATCCTGCGGGGAGCTGTTTTTT
D gene: TRBD2
clone size: -
J gene: TRBJ2-2
V gene: TRBV3-1/TRBV3-2

CDR3 protein: CASSQGTAGGNTIYF
CDR3 DNA: TGTGCCAGCAGCCAAGGGACTGCCGGTGGAAACACCATATATTTT
D gene: -
clone size: -
J gene: TRBJ1-3
V gene: TRBV3-1/TRBV3-2

CDR3 protein: CASSLAPSGKETQYF
CDR3 DNA: TGCGCCAGCAGCTTGGCGCCTAGCGGAAAAGAGACCCAGTACTTC
D gene: TRBD2
clone size: -
J gene: TRBJ2-5
V gene: TRBV5-1

CDR3 protein: CASRPDRNYGYTF
CDR3 DNA: TGTGCCAGCAGACCTGACAGAAACTATGGCTACACCTTC
D gene: -
clone size: -
J gene: TRBJ1-2
V gene: TRBV6-2/TRBV6-3

CDR3 protein: CASSLSTGNNSPLHF
CDR3 DNA: TGTGCCAGCAGCTTAAGTACCGGGAATAATTCACCCCTCCACTTT
D gene: -
clone size: few
J gene: TRBJ1-6
V gene: TRBV7-9

CDR3 protein: CASSEASPGLFSGNTIYF
CDR3 DNA: TGTGCCAGCAGTGAAGCAAGCCCTGGACTGTTCTCTGGAAACACCATATATTTT
D gene: -
clone size: -
J gene: TRBJ1-3
V gene: TRBV2

CDR3 protein: CASSAPGLAGVYEQYF
CDR3 DNA: TGTGCCAGCAGCGCCCCAGGACTAGCGGGAGTCTACGAGCAGTACTTC
D gene: TRBD2
clone size: -
J gene: TRBJ2-7
V gene: TRBV5-4

CDR3 protein: CASSYMTPGELFF
CDR3 DNA: TGTGCCAGCAGCTATATGACTCCCGGGGAGCTGTTTTTT
D gene: -
clone size: few
J gene: TRBJ2-2
V gene: TRBV7-2

CDR3 protein: CACTRGAGNYNEQFF
CDR3 DNA: TGTGCCTGTACGCGAGGAGCGGGGAACTACAATGAGCAGTTCTTC
D gene: TRBD2
clone size: -
J gene: TRBJ2-1
V gene: TRBV6-5

CDR3 protein: CASSALPTGANTGELFF
CDR3 DNA: TGTGCCAGTAGTGCCCTCCCGACAGGGGCGAACACCGGGGAGCTGTTTTTT
D gene: TRBD1
clone size: -
J gene: TRBJ2-2
V gene: TRBV19

CDR3 protein: CAWSETTGWDSGETQYF
CDR3 DNA: TGTGCCTGGAGTGAAACGACAGGGTGGGATTCCGGGGAGACCCAGTACTTC
D gene: TRBD1
clone size: -
J gene: TRBJ2-5
V gene: TRBV30

CDR3 protein: CASSVAQVPHNSPLHF
CDR3 DNA: TGTGCCAGCAGCGTAGCCCAGGTTCCCCACAATTCACCCCTCCACTTT
D gene: -
clone size: -
J gene: TRBJ1-6
V gene: TRBV9

CDR3 protein: CASSPGDRGLYTEAFF
CDR3 DNA: TGTGCCAGCTCACCAGGGGACAGGGGGTTGTACACTGAAGCTTTCTTT
D gene: TRBD1
clone size: -
J gene: TRBJ1-1
V gene: TRBV18

CDR3 protein: CASSQDGREGEKLFF
CDR3 DNA: TGCGCCAGCAGCCAAGATGGCAGGGAGGGTGAAAAACTGTTTTTT
D gene: -
clone size: -
J gene: TRBJ1-4
V gene: TRBV4-3

CDR3 protein: CASSTGTTNSPLHF
CDR3 DNA: TGTGCCAGTAGTACCGGGACAACGAATTCACCCCTCCACTTT
D gene: -
clone size: -
J gene: TRBJ1-6
V gene: TRBV19

CDR3 protein: CASSLAGGNEQFF
CDR3 DNA: TGTGCCAGTTCCTTAGCGGGGGGGAATGAGCAGTTCTTC
D gene: TRBD2
clone size: once
J gene: TRBJ2-1
V gene: TRBV19

CDR3 protein: CASRQGTEAFF
CDR3 DNA: TGTGCCAGTAGACAGGGCACTGAAGCTTTCTTT
D gene: -
clone size: -
J gene: TRBJ1-1
V gene: TRBV19

CDR3 protein: CASTSDRVNTEAFF
CDR3 DNA: TGTGCCAGCACATCGGACAGGGTGAACACTGAAGCTTTCTTT
D gene: TRBD1
clone size: once
J gene: TRBJ1-1
V gene: TRBV6-5

CDR3 protein: CASSPSRGQGLGEQYF
CDR3 DNA: TGTGCCAGCTCACCAAGTAGAGGACAGGGCCTCGGGGAGCAGTACTTC
D gene: TRBD1
clone size: few
J gene: TRBJ2-7
V gene: TRBV18

CDR3 protein: CASSLGGTEQETQYF
CDR3 DNA: TGTGCCAGCAGCTTAGGAGGGACAGAACAAGAGACCCAGTACTTC
D gene: TRBD1
clone size: -
J gene: TRBJ2-5
V gene: TRBV7-9

CDR3 protein: CASSLGTGPEAFF
CDR3 DNA: TGTGCCAGCAGTTTAGGGACAGGCCCTGAAGCTTTCTTT
D gene: TRBD1
clone size: -
J gene: TRBJ1-1
V gene: TRBV27

CDR3 protein: CSARGSGEQFF
CDR3 DNA: TGCAGTGCTAGGGGCAGCGGGGAGCAGTTCTTC
D gene: -
clone size: -
J gene: TRBJ2-1
V gene: TRBV20-1

CDR3 protein: CATRGGAAGELFF
CDR3 DNA: TGTGCCACCAGAGGGGGGGCGGCCGGGGAGCTGTTTTTT
D gene: -
clone size: -
J gene: TRBJ2-2
V gene: TRBV24-1

CDR3 protein: CASSLAGGMVSNYGYTF
CDR3 DNA: TGTGCCAGCAGCCTGGCAGGGGGCATGGTTTCTAACTATGGCTACACCTTC
D gene: TRBD1
clone size: -
J gene: TRBJ1-2
V gene: TRBV7-2

CDR3 protein: CASRQTGDSTDTQYF
CDR3 DNA: TGCGCCAGCAGACAAACAGGGGACAGCACAGATACGCAGTATTTT
D gene: TRBD1
clone size: once
J gene: TRBJ2-3
V gene: TRBV5-1